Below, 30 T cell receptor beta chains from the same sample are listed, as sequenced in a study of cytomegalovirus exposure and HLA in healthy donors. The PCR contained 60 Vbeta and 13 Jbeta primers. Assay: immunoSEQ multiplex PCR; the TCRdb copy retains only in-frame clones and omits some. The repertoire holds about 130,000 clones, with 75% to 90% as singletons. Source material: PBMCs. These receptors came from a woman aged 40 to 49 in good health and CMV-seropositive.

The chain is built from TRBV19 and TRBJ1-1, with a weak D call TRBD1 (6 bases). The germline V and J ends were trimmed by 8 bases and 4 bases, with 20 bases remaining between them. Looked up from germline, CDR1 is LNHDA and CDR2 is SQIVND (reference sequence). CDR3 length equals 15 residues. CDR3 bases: TGTGCCAGTGCGGTCGGACAGTCGTGGGTCACTGAAGCTTTCTTT. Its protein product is CASAVGQSWVTEAFF.

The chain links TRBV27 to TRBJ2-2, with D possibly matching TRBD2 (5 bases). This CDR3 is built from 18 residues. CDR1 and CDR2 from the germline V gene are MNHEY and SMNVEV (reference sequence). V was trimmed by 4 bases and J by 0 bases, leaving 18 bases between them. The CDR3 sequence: CASSSTFVALANTGELFF. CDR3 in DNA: TGTGCCAGCAGTTCGACTTTTGTAGCGTTAGCGAACACCGGGGAGCTGTTTTTT.

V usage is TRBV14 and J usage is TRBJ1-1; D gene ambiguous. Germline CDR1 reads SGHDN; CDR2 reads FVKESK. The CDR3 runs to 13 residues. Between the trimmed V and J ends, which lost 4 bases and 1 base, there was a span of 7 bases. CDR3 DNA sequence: TGTGCCAGCAGCCCGTATTGGAACACTGAAGCTTTCTTT. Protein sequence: CASSPYWNTEAFF.

In nucleotides, the CDR3 is TGTGCCAGCACCCTCCGGCGGGGACAGGGGAGTGAAAAACTGTTTTTT. This gives the protein CASTLRRGQGSEKLFF. V gene TRBV2 combines with J gene TRBJ1-4, with 10 bases matching TRBD1. The V gene's germline CDR1 is SNHLY and CDR2 FYNNEI. This CDR3 has 16 residues. J was trimmed by 7 bases and V by 7 bases; bases with no gene match: 12.

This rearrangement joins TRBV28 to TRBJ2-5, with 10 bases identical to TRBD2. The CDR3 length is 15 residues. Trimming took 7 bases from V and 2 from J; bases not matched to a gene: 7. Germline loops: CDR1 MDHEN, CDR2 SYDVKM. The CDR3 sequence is CASKVSAGGQETQYF. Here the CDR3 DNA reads TGTGCCAGCAAGGTCTCAGCGGGAGGGCAAGAGACCCAGTACTTC.

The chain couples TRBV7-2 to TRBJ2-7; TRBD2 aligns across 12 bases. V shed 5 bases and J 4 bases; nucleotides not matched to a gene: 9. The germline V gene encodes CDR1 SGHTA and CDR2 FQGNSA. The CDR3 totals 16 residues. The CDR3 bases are TGTGCCAGCAGCACAACTAGCGGGAGGTGGGGGTACGAGCAGTACTTC. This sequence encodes CASSTTSGRWGYEQYF.

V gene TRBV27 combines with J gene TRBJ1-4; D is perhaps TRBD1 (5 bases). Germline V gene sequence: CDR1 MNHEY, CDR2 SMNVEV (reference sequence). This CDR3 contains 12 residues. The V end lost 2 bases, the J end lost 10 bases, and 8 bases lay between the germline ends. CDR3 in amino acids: CASSLGGGKLFF. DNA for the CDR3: TGTGCCAGCAGTTTAGGGGGGGGAAAACTGTTTTTT.

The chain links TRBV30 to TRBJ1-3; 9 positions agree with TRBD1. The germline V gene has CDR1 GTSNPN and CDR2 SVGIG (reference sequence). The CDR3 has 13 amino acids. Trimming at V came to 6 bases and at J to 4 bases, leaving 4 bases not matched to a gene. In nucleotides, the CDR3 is TGTGCCTGCCTCGGGACAGGGGGAAACACCATATATTTT. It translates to CACLGTGGNTIYF.

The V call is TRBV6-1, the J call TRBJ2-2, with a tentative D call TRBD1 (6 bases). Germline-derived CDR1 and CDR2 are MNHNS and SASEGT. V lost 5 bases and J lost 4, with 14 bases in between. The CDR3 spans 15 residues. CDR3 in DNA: TGTGCCAGCAGTCCTACGGTAGGGGGCACCGGGGAGCTGTTTTTT. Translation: CASSPTVGGTGELFF.

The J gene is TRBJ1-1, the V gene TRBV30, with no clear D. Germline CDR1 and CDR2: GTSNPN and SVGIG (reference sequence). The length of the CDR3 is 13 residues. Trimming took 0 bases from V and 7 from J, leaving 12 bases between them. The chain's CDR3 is CAWSVYVPGEAFF. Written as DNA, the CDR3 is TGTGCCTGGAGTGTATATGTTCCCGGTGAAGCTTTCTTT. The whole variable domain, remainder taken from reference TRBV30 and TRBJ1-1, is SQTIHQWPATLVQPVGSPLSLECTVEGTSNPNLYWYRQAAGRGLQLLFYSVGIGQISSEVPQNLSASRPQDRQFILSSKKLLLSDSGFYLCAWSVYVPGEAFFGQGTRLTVV.

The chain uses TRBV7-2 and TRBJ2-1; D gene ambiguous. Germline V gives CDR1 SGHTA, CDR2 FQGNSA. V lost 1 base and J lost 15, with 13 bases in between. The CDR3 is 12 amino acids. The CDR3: CASSLGQTPAFF. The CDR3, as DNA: TGTGCCAGCAGCTTAGGCCAAACTCCCGCGTTCTTC.

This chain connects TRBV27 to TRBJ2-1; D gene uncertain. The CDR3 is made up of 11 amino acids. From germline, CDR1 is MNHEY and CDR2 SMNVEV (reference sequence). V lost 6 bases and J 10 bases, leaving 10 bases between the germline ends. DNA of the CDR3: TGTGCCAGCAGACAAAGTCGCGAGCAGTTCTTC. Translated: CASRQSREQFF.

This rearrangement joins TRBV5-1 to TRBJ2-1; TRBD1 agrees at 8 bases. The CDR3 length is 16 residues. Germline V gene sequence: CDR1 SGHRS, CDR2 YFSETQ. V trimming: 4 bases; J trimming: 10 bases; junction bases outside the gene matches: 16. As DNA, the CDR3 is TGCGCCAGCAGCCCCCGGACAGGGCGGACTTTACTGGAGCAGTTCTTC. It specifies CASSPRTGRTLLEQFF.

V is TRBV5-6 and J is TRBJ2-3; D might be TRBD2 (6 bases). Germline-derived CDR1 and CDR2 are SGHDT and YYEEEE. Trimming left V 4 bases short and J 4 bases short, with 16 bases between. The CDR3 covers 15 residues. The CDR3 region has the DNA TGTGCCAGCAGCGCACCACACTCGGGGGCAGATACGCAGTATTTT. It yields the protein CASSAPHSGADTQYF.

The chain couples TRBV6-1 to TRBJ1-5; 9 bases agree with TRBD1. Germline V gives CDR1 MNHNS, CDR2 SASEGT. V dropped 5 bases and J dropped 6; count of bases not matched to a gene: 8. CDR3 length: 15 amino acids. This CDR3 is CASSFPGTGRQPQHF. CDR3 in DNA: TGTGCCAGCAGTTTCCCGGGGACAGGGCGTCAGCCCCAGCATTTT.

The CDR3 DNA reads as TGCGCCAGCAGCTTGGGGCAAGGGGGAGACGAGCAGTACTTC. Translated, it gives CASSLGQGGDEQYF. The chain uses TRBV5-1 and TRBJ2-7; possibly TRBD1 for D (6 bases). In germline, CDR1 is SGHRS, CDR2 YFSETQ. This CDR3 is 14 amino acids long. Trimming pared 0 bases from V and 5 bases from J, leaving 12 bases between.

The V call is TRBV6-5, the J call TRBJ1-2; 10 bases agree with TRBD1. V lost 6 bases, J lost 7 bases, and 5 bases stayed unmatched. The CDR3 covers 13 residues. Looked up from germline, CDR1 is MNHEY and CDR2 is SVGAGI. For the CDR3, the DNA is TGTGCCAGCAGCGGACAGGGGGTCGTTGGCTACACCTTC. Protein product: CASSGQGVVGYTF.

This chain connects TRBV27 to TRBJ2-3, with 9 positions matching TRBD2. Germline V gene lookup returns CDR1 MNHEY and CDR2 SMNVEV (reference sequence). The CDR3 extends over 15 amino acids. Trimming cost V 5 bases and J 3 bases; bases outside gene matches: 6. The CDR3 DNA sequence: TGTGCCAGCAGTCTGACTAGCGGAAGGACAGATACGCAGTATTTT. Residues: CASSLTSGRTDTQYF.

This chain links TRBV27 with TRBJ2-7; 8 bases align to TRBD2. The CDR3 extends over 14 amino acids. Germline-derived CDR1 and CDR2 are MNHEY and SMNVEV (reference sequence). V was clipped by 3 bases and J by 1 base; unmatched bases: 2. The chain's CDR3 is CASSFIAGSYEQYF. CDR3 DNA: TGTGCCAGCAGTTTCATAGCGGGATCCTACGAGCAGTACTTC.

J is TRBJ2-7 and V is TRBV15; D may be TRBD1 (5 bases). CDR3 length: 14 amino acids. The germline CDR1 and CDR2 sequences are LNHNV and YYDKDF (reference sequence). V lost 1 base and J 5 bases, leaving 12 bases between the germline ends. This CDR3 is CATSRGTSRHEQYF. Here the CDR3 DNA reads TGTGCCACCAGCAGAGGGACATCCCGCCACGAGCAGTACTTC.

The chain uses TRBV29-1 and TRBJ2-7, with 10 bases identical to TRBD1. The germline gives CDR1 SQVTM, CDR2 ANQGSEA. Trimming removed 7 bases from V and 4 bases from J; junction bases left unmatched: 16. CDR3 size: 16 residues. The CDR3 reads CSEGQGVTDEEYEQYF. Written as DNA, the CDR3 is TGCAGCGAAGGACAGGGGGTTACGGATGAAGAGTACGAGCAGTACTTC.

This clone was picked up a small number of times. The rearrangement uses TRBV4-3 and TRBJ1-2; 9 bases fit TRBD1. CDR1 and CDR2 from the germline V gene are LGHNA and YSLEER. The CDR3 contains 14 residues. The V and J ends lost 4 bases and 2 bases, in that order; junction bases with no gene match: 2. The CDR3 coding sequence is TGCGCCAGCAGCCCGGGACAGGGAAACTATGGCTACACCTTC. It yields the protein CASSPGQGNYGYTF.

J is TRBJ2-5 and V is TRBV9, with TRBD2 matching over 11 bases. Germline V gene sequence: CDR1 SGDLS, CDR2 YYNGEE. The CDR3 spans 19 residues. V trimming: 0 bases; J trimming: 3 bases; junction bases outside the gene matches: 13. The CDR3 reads CASSVGLAGNTPGEETQYF. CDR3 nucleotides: TGTGCCAGCAGCGTAGGACTAGCGGGAAACACCCCCGGGGAAGAGACCCAGTACTTC.

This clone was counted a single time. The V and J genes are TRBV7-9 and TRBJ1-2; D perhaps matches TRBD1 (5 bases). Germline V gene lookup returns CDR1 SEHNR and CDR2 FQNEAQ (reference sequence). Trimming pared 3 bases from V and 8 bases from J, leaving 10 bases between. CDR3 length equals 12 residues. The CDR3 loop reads CASSFAGDGYTF. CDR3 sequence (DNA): TGTGCCAGCAGCTTCGCGGGGGACGGCTACACCTTC. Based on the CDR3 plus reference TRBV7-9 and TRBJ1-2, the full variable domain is DTGVSQNPRHKITKRGQNVTFRCDPISEHNRLYWYRQTLGQGPEFLTYFQNEAQLEKSRLLSDRFSAERPKGSFSTLEIQRTEQGDSAMYLCASSFAGDGYTFGSGTRLTVV.

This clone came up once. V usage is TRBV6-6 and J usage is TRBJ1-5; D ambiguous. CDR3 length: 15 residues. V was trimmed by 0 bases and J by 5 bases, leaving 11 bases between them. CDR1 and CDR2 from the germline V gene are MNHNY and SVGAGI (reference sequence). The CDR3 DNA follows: TGTGCCAGCAGTTACTCGGGCGAGTCGGATCAGCCCCAGCATTTT. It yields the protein CASSYSGESDQPQHF.

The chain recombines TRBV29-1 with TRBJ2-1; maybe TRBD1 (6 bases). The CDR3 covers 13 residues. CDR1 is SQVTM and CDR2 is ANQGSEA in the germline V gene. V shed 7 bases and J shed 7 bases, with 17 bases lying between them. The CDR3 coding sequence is TGCAGCGCGACACAGGGTATCGGTAATGAGCAGTTCTTC. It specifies CSATQGIGNEQFF.

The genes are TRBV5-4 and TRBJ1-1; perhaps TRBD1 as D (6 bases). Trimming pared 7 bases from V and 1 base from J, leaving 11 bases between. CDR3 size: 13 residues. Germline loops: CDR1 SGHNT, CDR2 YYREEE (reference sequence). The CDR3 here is CASGLQGNTEAFF. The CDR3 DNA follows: TGTGCCAGCGGCCTACAGGGGAACACTGAAGCTTTCTTT.

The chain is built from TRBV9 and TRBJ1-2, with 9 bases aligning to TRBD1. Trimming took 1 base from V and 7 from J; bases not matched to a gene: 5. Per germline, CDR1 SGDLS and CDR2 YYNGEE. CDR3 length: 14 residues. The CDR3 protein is CASSVQTGGAGYTF. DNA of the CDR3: TGTGCCAGCAGCGTACAAACAGGGGGCGCTGGCTACACCTTC.

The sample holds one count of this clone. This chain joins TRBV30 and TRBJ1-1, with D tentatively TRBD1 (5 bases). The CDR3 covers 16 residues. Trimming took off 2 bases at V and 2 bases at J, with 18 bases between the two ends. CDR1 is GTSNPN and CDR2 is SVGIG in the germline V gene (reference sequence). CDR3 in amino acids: CAWSRKDRSFNTEAFF. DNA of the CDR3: TGTGCCTGGAGTCGAAAAGACAGATCATTCAACACTGAAGCTTTCTTT.

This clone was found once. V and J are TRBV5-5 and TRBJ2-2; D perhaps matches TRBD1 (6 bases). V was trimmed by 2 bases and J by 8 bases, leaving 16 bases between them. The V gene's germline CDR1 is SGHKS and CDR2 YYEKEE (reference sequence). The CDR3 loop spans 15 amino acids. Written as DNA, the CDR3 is TGTGCCAGCAGCTTTCACAGGGTAGAAAATGGGGAGCTGTTTTTT. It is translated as CASSFHRVENGELFF.